The 2 T cell receptor beta chains reported below all come from one sample, sequenced in a study of breast tumors, draining lymph nodes, adjacent tissues. Samples came from axillary lymph nodes draining the breast cancer. TCRdb re-analysed the multiplex PCR reads in MiXCR, keeping a single row per CDR3 protein. The sample lists under 150,000 distinct CDR3 sequences, roughly 21% occurring once. The specimen sequenced was axillary lymph node tissue. All receptors come from a female donor with breast cancer. Some clones in this sample may be carry-over from other donors' samples.

This clonotype was observed at least ten times. The rearrangement links TRBV11-2 to TRBJ2-1; TRBD2 matches at 11 bases. Trimming removed 7 bases from V and 2 bases from J; junction bases left unmatched: 4. The CDR3 is 15 amino acids. Germline V gives CDR1 SGHAT, CDR2 FQNNGV. The CDR3 loop is CASIPTSGAYNEQFF. CDR3 nucleotide sequence: TGTGCCAGCATCCCGACTAGCGGGGCCTACAATGAGCAGTTCTTC.

This clonotype was observed at least ten times. The chain joins TRBV5-1 to TRBJ2-7; D unresolved. This CDR3 comprises 13 residues. The germline V and J ends were trimmed by 0 bases and 3 bases, with 7 bases remaining between them. The germline V gene has CDR1 SGHRS and CDR2 YFSETQ. The CDR3 here is CASSLDRIYEQYF. For the CDR3, the DNA is TGCGCCAGCAGCTTGGATCGGATCTACGAGCAGTACTTC.